This entry describes one T cell receptor (beta chain). Its antigen is still unknown. Treatment defined: about 20 received Ad26.COV2.S at low or high dose, single or two shots; 5 received placebo; per-sample allocation not given. Sampling occurred on day 63 after the first vaccine or placebo injection. These data originate in a study of Ad26.COV2.S vaccination and SARS-CoV-2 variants. Overall study context: Ad26.COV2.S was injected intramuscularly once or twice, 56 days apart. Whole-study findings and limits: Once vaccination had occurred, spike-specific CD8+ and CD4+ T cell responses reportedly showed substantial breadth. Spike-specific TCR breadth ran higher among vaccine recipients than placebo recipients.

Trimming at V came to 5 bases and at J to 10 bases, leaving 14 bases not matched to a gene. CDR1 MDHEN and CDR2 SYDVKM come from the germline V gene. CDR3 length: 16 amino acids. The protocol was immunoSEQ multiplex PCR, while the TCRdb copy is restricted to in-frame clones and leaves out a portion. The table includes under 550,000 clones, 80% to 95% detected once. The rearrangement links TRBV28 to TRBJ1-6; TRBD1 matches 7 bases. The specimen comprised peripheral blood, sampled in a trial of Ad26.COV2.S vaccine versus placebo. The TCR sequence derives from a person between 18 and 65 years old who received the Ad26.COV2.S COVID-19 vaccine or a placebo. This chain's CDR3 is CASSIVTGVGGSPLHF. In nucleotides, the CDR3 is TGTGCCAGCAGTATTGTAACAGGGGTTGGGGGGTCACCCCTCCACTTT.